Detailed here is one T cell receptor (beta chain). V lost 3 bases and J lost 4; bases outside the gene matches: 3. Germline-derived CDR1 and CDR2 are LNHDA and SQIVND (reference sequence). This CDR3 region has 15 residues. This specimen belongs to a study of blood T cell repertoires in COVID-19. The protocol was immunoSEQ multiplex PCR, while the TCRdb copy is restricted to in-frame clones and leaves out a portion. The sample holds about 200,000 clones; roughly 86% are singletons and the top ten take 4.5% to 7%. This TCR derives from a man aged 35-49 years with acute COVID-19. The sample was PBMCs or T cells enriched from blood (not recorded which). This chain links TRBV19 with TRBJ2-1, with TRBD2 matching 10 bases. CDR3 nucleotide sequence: TGTGCCAGTAGTATCAGAGCGGGAGGGTACAATGAGCAGTTCTTC. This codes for CASSIRAGGYNEQFF.